This T cell receptor (beta chain) was found in a study of T cell repertoires in cytomegalovirus infection (dated by TCRdb to between 2018 and 2020). Some background on the complete study: The peptide stimulations were aimed at well-studied HLA-B-restricted epitopes as well as recently identified HLA-C-restricted CMV epitopes, whose presentation resists viral immunomodulation. Donor HLA type was relevant to the analysis, because carriage of CMV infection together with the matching HLA type was indicated by public TCR beta signatures. Study-level results and caveats: The ex vivo response was dominated by HLA-C-restricted CMV-specific TCR beta clonotypes, which also provided the single most frequent clonotype in two of eight donors. Cumulative frequency of public TCR beta family members discriminated carriers of CMV infection plus the relevant HLA type in this cohort and an independent approximately 360-donor cohort.

CDR1 and CDR2 (MNHGY, SAAAGT) derive from the germline V gene. Its CDR3 holds 15 amino acids, cysteine through phenylalanine. Only the CDR3 portion is preserved as DNA: 45 bases, with reading frame beginning at the first base. Trimming removed 2 bases from V and 1 base from J, leaving 11 bases between the germline ends. Of note for this clonotype: Its binding antigen is unknown. No much larger clonotype is one base removed from it; base qualities were not supplied.

The instrument was an Illumina HiSeq 1500. TCRdb reworked the public reads: Q25 trimming with fastp, MiXCR clone assembly, productive beta chains retained. A single entry per CDR3 protein holds the most common genes and DNA from its merged rows. The sample table holds a few hundred thousand distinct CDR3 sequences, of which about 40% were seen once. Of the sample, around 46% is held by the ten largest clones. What this sample's treatment or condition label stands for: in vitro stimulation with specific CMV peptide epitopes to enrich CMV-specific T cells. This clonotype was obtained from a human donor in good health (CMV status not recorded). Some clones in this sample may be carry-over from other donors' samples. The rearranged chain carries TRBV6-8 and TRBJ2-5, with a tentative D gene TRBD2 over 7 matching bases. The source material was cultured PBMCs, sampled from culture after CMV antigen stimulation. The DNA reads TGTGCCAGCAGTTACGGGGGGGGCGTCCAAGAGACCCAGTACTTC. Protein translation: CASSYGGGVQETQYF.